This TCR beta chain was profiled in a study of T cell repertoires in cytomegalovirus infection. V lost 3 bases and J lost 6, with 2 bases in between. CDR3 size: 11 residues. This clonotype was recorded a few times. Its antigen is as yet unknown. A single record per CDR3 protein comes from TCRdb applying MiXCR to the reads. The profile shows some 24,000 distinct CDR3 sequences, 20% to 25% of them singletons. Whole-study findings and limits: The study found HLA-C-restricted CMV-specific TCR beta clonotypes dominating the ex vivo response.

Specimen: CD8+ T cells from cultured PBMCs, collected from culture after CMV antigen stimulation. The TCR sequence derives from a human donor in good health (CMV status not recorded). Some clones in this sample may be carry-over from other donors' samples. The genes are TRBV12-3 or TRBV12-4 and TRBJ1-4; D is ambiguous. The CDR3 sequence is CASSLDEKLFF. As DNA, the CDR3 is TGTGCCAGCAGTTTGGATGAAAAACTGTTTTTT.